This entry lists 19 T cell receptor beta chains sequenced from one sample in a study of blood T cell repertoires in COVID-19. Here immunoSEQ multiplex PCR was the method, and the copy in TCRdb shows in-frame clones only, minus some. The sample yields 200,000 to 250,000 clones, 83% seen once. The sequenced sample consisted of peripheral blood. The receptors here all came from a woman between 25 and 40 years old with COVID-19, enrolled during active disease.

The chain is built from TRBV7-2 and TRBJ1-5; 7 bases map to TRBD1. Per germline, CDR1 SGHTA and CDR2 FQGNSA. The CDR3 is made up of 13 amino acids. V lost 5 bases, J lost 5 bases, and 3 bases stayed unmatched. The CDR3 reads CASSPRGDQPQHF. CDR3 in DNA: TGTGCCAGCAGCCCCAGGGGGGATCAGCCCCAGCATTTT.

This clone was recorded a few times. This chain connects TRBV27 to TRBJ1-5; D remains ambiguous. V lost 8 bases, J lost 6 bases, and 11 bases lay in between. There are 12 residues in the CDR3. CDR1 and CDR2 (germline): MNHEY, SMNVEV (reference sequence). CDR3 in DNA: TGTGCCAGCGGCGCGGGCGGTCAGCCCCAGCATTTT. It yields the protein CASGAGGQPQHF.

This rearrangement joins TRBV3-1 (or the pseudogene TRBV3-2) to TRBJ2-3; 8 nucleotides match TRBD1. Germline CDR1 LGHDT, CDR2 YNNKEL (reference sequence). V lost 2 bases and J lost 7; bases outside the gene matches: 11. This CDR3 comprises 16 residues. CDR3 region: CASSQRTGGIGYTQYF. The CDR3 nucleotides are TGTGCCAGCAGCCAAAGAACAGGGGGAATCGGATATACGCAGTATTTT.

The chain employs TRBV7-9 and TRBJ1-2; 7 bases fit TRBD1. Germline V gene lookup returns CDR1 SEHNR and CDR2 FQNEAQ (reference sequence). V dropped 6 bases and J dropped 6; count of bases not matched to a gene: 7. The CDR3 spans 13 residues. CDR3 region: CASRRGGVDGYTF. The CDR3 DNA follows: TGTGCCAGCAGGAGAGGGGGCGTGGATGGCTACACCTTC.

The V gene is TRBV13, the J gene TRBJ1-3, with 7 bases identical to TRBD1. V was clipped by 5 bases and J by 4 bases; unmatched bases: 8. The CDR3 has 15 residues. Germline CDR1 is PRHDT and CDR2 is FYEKMQ (reference sequence). CDR3 residues: CASSLGQSGGNTIYF. The CDR3, as DNA: TGTGCCAGCAGCCTGGGACAGTCAGGCGGAAACACCATATATTTT.

The chain employs TRBV21-1 and TRBJ2-7; the D call in the table, TRBD2, was not verified against the DNA. TRBV21-1 is listed as a pseudogene. The CDR3 totals 15 residues. The CDR3 DNA reads TGTGCCAGCAGCAAGCGGCGGGGGGGGTCCTACGAGCAGTACTTC. Translating gives CASSKRRGGSYEQYF.

The rearrangement links TRBV9 to TRBJ2-3; 10 positions match TRBD2. This CDR3 comprises 15 residues. J lost 6 bases, V lost 0 bases, and 4 bases had no gene match. Germline CDR1 SGDLS, CDR2 YYNGEE. The CDR3 coding sequence is TGTGCCAGCAGCGTAGCTAGCGGGGGAATGGATACGCAGTATTTT. This encodes CASSVASGGMDTQYF.

V usage is TRBV5-5 and J usage is TRBJ2-3; TRBD1 matches at 7 bases. The CDR3 extends over 15 amino acids. The V segment lost 1 base and the J segment 1 base; nucleotides outside the gene matches: 3. The germline V gene encodes CDR1 SGHKS and CDR2 YYEKEE (reference sequence). As DNA, the CDR3 is TGTGCCAGCAGCTTGATAGGACAGGGCACAGATACGCAGTATTTT. It encodes CASSLIGQGTDTQYF.

This clone was seen once. The chain uses TRBV6-2 or TRBV6-3 and TRBJ2-7; 10 positions match TRBD1. Germline trimming cut 2 bases from V and 1 base from J; bases unmatched to any gene: 2. The CDR3 length is 15 residues. Germline assignment: CDR1 MNHEY and CDR2 SVGEGT. Here the CDR3 DNA reads TGTGCCAGCAGTTACGAGGGACAGGGGTCCTACGAGCAGTACTTC. Translated: CASSYEGQGSYEQYF.

The chain carries TRBV7-8 and TRBJ1-4, with TRBD1 matching 9 bases. This CDR3 comprises 20 residues. V was clipped by 1 base and J by 6 bases; unmatched bases: 18. Germline lookup yields CDR1 SGHVS and CDR2 FQNEAQ. CDR3: CASSLVPAGTGQGPYEKLFF. CDR3 in DNA: TGTGCCAGCAGCTTAGTACCCGCCGGGACAGGGCAAGGACCCTATGAAAAACTGTTTTTT.

This chain uses TRBV20-1 with TRBJ2-4, with D possibly being TRBD2 (5 bases). There are 11 residues in the CDR3. Germline CDR1 DFQATT, CDR2 SNEGSKA (reference sequence). V was trimmed by 1 base and J by 7 bases, leaving 5 bases between them. Here the CDR3 DNA reads TGCAGTGCTAGAGGAGGGAACATTCAGTACTTC. This gives the protein CSARGGNIQYF.

This clone has more than one count but fewer than ten. The genes are TRBV7-9 and TRBJ1-5, with 9 bases lining up with TRBD1. From germline, CDR1 is SEHNR and CDR2 FQNEAQ (reference sequence). The V and J ends lost 4 bases and 8 bases, in that order; junction bases with no gene match: 12. The CDR3 totals 16 residues. CDR3 in DNA: TGTGCCAGCAGCTCTGGCCTTACAGGGGGCACGGAGCCCCAGCATTTT. Amino acids: CASSSGLTGGTEPQHF.

V and J are TRBV6-2 or TRBV6-3 and TRBJ2-7, with a tentative D call TRBD2 (5 bases). CDR3 length equals 17 residues. Germline CDR1 MNHEY, CDR2 SVGEGT. V lost 0 bases and J 5 bases, leaving 20 bases between the germline ends. CDR3 DNA: TGTGCCAGCAGTTACTCTAGTTACGAGCGGTTGCCTAACGAGCAGTACTTC. It specifies CASSYSSYERLPNEQYF.

CDR3 in amino acids: CASSLALGQSYEQYF. The CDR3 DNA sequence: TGTGCCAGCAGCTTAGCGCTTGGACAGTCCTACGAGCAGTACTTC. The rearrangement links TRBV11-1 to TRBJ2-7, with D possibly TRBD1 on 6 matching bases. This CDR3 contains 15 residues. Trimming left V 0 bases short and J 1 base short, with 10 bases between. The germline gives CDR1 SGHAT, CDR2 FQDESV (reference sequence). Variable domain in full (rest from reference TRBV11-1 and TRBJ2-7): EAEVAQSPRYKITEKSQAVAFWCDPISGHATLYWYRQILGQGPELLVQFQDESVVDDSQLPKDRFSAERLKGVDSTLKIQPAELGDSAMYLCASSLALGQSYEQYFGPGTRLTVT.

This clone was seen only once. The chain combines TRBV6-5 with TRBJ1-6; TRBD1 might be the D (6 bases). The germline V and J ends were trimmed by 6 bases and 4 bases, with 13 bases remaining between them. Per germline, CDR1 MNHEY and CDR2 SVGAGI. CDR3 length: 15 residues. DNA for the CDR3: TGTGCCAGCAGGGATCCGGGACATTATAATTCACCCCTCCACTTT. Residues: CASRDPGHYNSPLHF.

This chain joins TRBV12-3 or TRBV12-4 and TRBJ1-1; D perhaps matches TRBD1 (5 bases). V was clipped by 6 bases and J by 8 bases, with 16 bases between them. The CDR3 sequence is 13 residues long. The DNA for the CDR3 is TGTGCCAGCAGCATAGTTTCGACAGCAGAAGCTTTCTTT. Protein product: CASSIVSTAEAFF.

The chain employs TRBV18 and TRBJ2-2; D may be TRBD1 (7 bases). This CDR3 comprises 18 residues. The V end was cut by 2 bases, the J end by 0 bases, with 16 bases between. Germline V gene lookup returns CDR1 KGHSH and CDR2 LQKENI. For the CDR3, the DNA is TGTGCCAGCTCACCAGTACTAGCCACAGGGGCGAACACCGGGGAGCTGTTTTTT. Translating gives CASSPVLATGANTGELFF.

V gene TRBV29-1 combines with J gene TRBJ2-7; TRBD1 is a possible D gene (6 bases). Germline loops: CDR1 SQVTM, CDR2 ANQGSEA. With 4 bases removed from V and 2 bases from J, the gap between germline ends came to 18 bases. The CDR3 loop spans 15 amino acids. The CDR3 DNA reads as TGCAGCGTTGTCACAAGTGGTTCAGGGGCCTACGAGCAGTACTTC. It codes for CSVVTSGSGAYEQYF.

The chain carries TRBV19 and TRBJ2-1; 8 nucleotides match TRBD2. The V and J ends lost 5 bases and 6 bases, in that order; junction bases with no gene match: 9. Germline loops: CDR1 LNHDA, CDR2 SQIVND (reference sequence). This CDR3 spans 15 amino acids. DNA of the CDR3: TGTGCCAGTAGTCCGAGCGGGAGAGGTTCCAATGAGCAGTTCTTC. Translated: CASSPSGRGSNEQFF.